Shown below are 32 T cell receptor beta chains from a single sample sequenced in a study of blood T cell repertoires in COVID-19. This table comes from immunoSEQ multiplex PCR, and its TCRdb copy is limited to in-frame clones, with some not included. The table shows some 230,000 clones, with approximately 78% occurring only once. Source material: peripheral blood. The source is an elderly woman with COVID-19, enrolled during active disease.

The chain has TRBV28 and TRBJ1-6, with D tentatively TRBD1 (5 bases). The V gene's germline CDR1 is MDHEN and CDR2 SYDVKM. The CDR3 runs to 13 residues. The V end lost 5 bases, the J end lost 11 bases, and 13 bases lay between the germline ends. CDR3 in amino acids: CASSPGGRAPLHF. The CDR3 DNA follows: TGTGCCAGCAGTCCCGGGGGGAGGGCACCCCTCCACTTT.

This clone showed up just a few times. The gene calls are TRBV7-9 and TRBJ2-2; 8 nucleotides match TRBD2. CDR3 size: 15 residues. CDR1 SEHNR and CDR2 FQNEAQ come from the germline V gene (reference sequence). Trimming cost V 5 bases and J 3 bases; bases outside gene matches: 5. The CDR3 coding sequence is TGTGCCAGCAGCCGAACTAGCGGATACACCGGGGAGCTGTTTTTT. Translated: CASSRTSGYTGELFF.

The V call is TRBV27, the J call TRBJ1-2; D perhaps matches TRBD1 (5 bases). V was clipped by 8 bases and J by 5 bases, with 15 bases between them. This CDR3 is 13 amino acids long. CDR1 and CDR2 from the germline V gene are MNHEY and SMNVEV (reference sequence). CDR3 region: CASSRLGHYGYTF. The DNA of the CDR3 is TGTGCCAGCTCCCGCCTTGGACATTATGGCTACACCTTC.

The chain is built from TRBV11-2 and TRBJ2-7; D might be TRBD1 (5 bases). CDR3 length: 12 amino acids. Germline CDR1 reads SGHAT; CDR2 reads FQNNGV. V dropped 6 bases and J dropped 4 bases, with 10 bases sitting between them. The CDR3 region has the DNA TGTGCCAGCAGTAACCAGGGTTACGAGCAGTACTTC. Protein: CASSNQGYEQYF.

The CDR3, as DNA: TGTGCCAGCAGTGAAAGCGGAGGGGATGGCTACACCTTC. It codes for CASSESGGDGYTF. V and J are TRBV6-1 and TRBJ1-2, with D possibly TRBD1 on 5 matching bases. The CDR3 extends over 13 amino acids. V lost 2 bases and J lost 6, with 10 bases in between. Germline V gene lookup returns CDR1 MNHNS and CDR2 SASEGT.

The chain has TRBV27 and TRBJ1-6; possibly TRBD1 for D (5 bases). Trimming took 2 bases from V and 0 from J, leaving 14 bases between them. Germline CDR1 is MNHEY and CDR2 is SMNVEV (reference sequence). CDR3 length: 18 residues. The CDR3 nucleotides are TGTGCCAGCAGTTTACGGGGGGGGAGCAGCTCCTATAATTCACCCCTCCACTTT. Translating it yields CASSLRGGSSSYNSPLHF.

This clone was recorded once. The V call is TRBV7-9, the J call TRBJ1-2; no clear D gene. Germline V gives CDR1 SEHNR, CDR2 FQNEAQ (reference sequence). Trimming removed 5 bases from V and 12 bases from J, with 16 bases in between. This CDR3 has 12 amino acids. The CDR3, as DNA: TGTGCCAGCAGCCGTGAGGGTCCAAATCACACCTTC. Its protein product is CASSREGPNHTF.

This chain links TRBV20-1 with TRBJ2-7, with a weak D call TRBD2 (6 bases). There are 11 residues in the CDR3. Germline V gene data show CDR1 as DFQATT and CDR2 as SNEGSKA (reference sequence). Trimming stripped 4 bases from V and 5 bases from J, with 9 bases between. The CDR3 region is CSAKGGDEQYF. In nucleotides, the CDR3 is TGCAGTGCTAAGGGAGGCGACGAGCAGTACTTC.

This clone was detected once. The chain employs TRBV18 and TRBJ2-3; TRBD1 matches at 8 bases. Germline V CDR1 and CDR2: KGHSH, LQKENI. The CDR3 sequence is 14 residues long. V lost 3 bases, J lost 2 bases, and 1 base stayed unmatched. The CDR3 bases are TGTGCCAGCTCACCGACAGGGGCCACAGATACGCAGTATTTT. Its translation is CASSPTGATDTQYF.

On this clone itself: A junction boundary mismatches the germline segment, possibly from a read error. The chain couples TRBV7-7 to TRBJ2-5; 7 bases map to TRBD2. CDR1 is SSHAT, CDR2 FNYEAQ, per germline (reference sequence). This CDR3 region has 15 residues. In nucleotides, the CDR3 is TGTGCTAGCAGCTCGAACTCGGGGGGAGGGGAGACCCAGTACTTC. This codes for CASSSNSGGGETQYF.

The chain employs TRBV5-8 and TRBJ2-5; 10 nucleotides agree with TRBD1. This CDR3 is built from 15 residues. Unmatched junction bases numbered 6, after V lost 2 bases and J lost 5 bases. In germline, CDR1 is SGHTS, CDR2 YDEGEE. In nucleotides, the CDR3 is TGTGCCAGCAGCTTCGGGACAGGGGTGGTGGAGACCCAGTACTTC. Protein product: CASSFGTGVVETQYF.

The V call is TRBV3-1 (or the pseudogene TRBV3-2), the J call TRBJ1-2; 7 bases fit TRBD1. Germline V gene sequence: CDR1 LGHDT, CDR2 YNNKEL (reference sequence). Unmatched junction bases numbered 13, after V lost 5 bases and J lost 4 bases. The CDR3 is 16 amino acids. CDR3 sequence (DNA): TGTGCCAGCAGCGAATCCTCTCCAGGGGGTGTCTATGGCTACACCTTC. Protein product: CASSESSPGGVYGYTF.

This clone was found a few times. The chain couples TRBV7-9 to TRBJ1-3, with D hard to call. The V end lost 3 bases, the J end lost 9 bases, and 15 bases lay between the germline ends. This CDR3 contains 14 residues. The V gene's germline CDR1 is SEHNR and CDR2 FQNEAQ (reference sequence). The CDR3 here is CASSLSPPGSTIYF. The CDR3 nucleotides are TGTGCCAGCAGCTTGAGTCCTCCGGGGAGCACCATATATTTT.

This clone showed up just once. This chain links TRBV10-3 with TRBJ2-1; weak D call: TRBD2 (5 bases). Trimming stripped 9 bases from V and 8 bases from J, with 11 bases between. The germline CDR1 and CDR2 sequences are ENHRY and SYGVKD. The CDR3 is 11 residues long. This chain's CDR3 is CAILQADEQFF. As DNA, the CDR3 is TGTGCCATTCTTCAAGCGGATGAGCAGTTCTTC.

The rearrangement uses TRBV12-3 or TRBV12-4 and TRBJ2-1, with 8 bases aligning to TRBD2. Trimming cost V 7 bases and J 8 bases; bases outside gene matches: 7. The CDR3 sequence is 13 residues long. The chain's CDR3 is CASKNNGGDEQFF. As DNA, the CDR3 is TGTGCCAGCAAGAATAACGGGGGGGATGAGCAGTTCTTC.

This chain links TRBV5-6 with TRBJ1-2; D gene uncertain. CDR1 and CDR2 (germline): SGHDT, YYEEEE. Trimming pared 4 bases from V and 2 bases from J, leaving 6 bases between. The CDR3 covers 12 residues. Here the CDR3 DNA reads TGTGCCAGCAGCATGGTAAACTATGGCTACACCTTC. It encodes CASSMVNYGYTF.

The chain uses TRBV29-1 and TRBJ1-1; D not resolved. Germline V gives CDR1 SQVTM, CDR2 ANQGSEA. This CDR3 spans 13 amino acids. The ends were cut back, 3 bases at V and 7 bases at J, with 15 bases in the middle. The CDR3 nucleotides are TGCAGCGTTGAGCCGGGTTCTACTGGTGAAGCTTTCTTT. It translates to CSVEPGSTGEAFF.

The rearrangement joins TRBV6-6 to TRBJ2-4; 8 bases are a match to TRBD1. CDR1 and CDR2 from the germline V gene are MNHNY and SVGAGI (reference sequence). This CDR3 contains 14 residues. Trimming removed 2 bases from V and 11 bases from J; junction bases left unmatched: 8. The CDR3 region has the DNA TGTGCCAGCAGTTACCTTCCGGGGACAGGAGTTCAGTACTTC. The encoded protein is CASSYLPGTGVQYF.

This clone was seen just once. V gene TRBV5-4 combines with J gene TRBJ2-5; 11 bases are shared with TRBD2. The CDR3 covers 12 residues. Germline V lookup: CDR1 SGHNT, CDR2 YYREEE (reference sequence). V lost 4 bases to trimming and J lost 10 bases; unmatched junction nucleotides: 3. In DNA form, the CDR3 reads TGTGCCAGCAGCATGGGACTAGCGGTCCAGTACTTC. Encoded protein: CASSMGLAVQYF.

The rearrangement links TRBV28 to TRBJ2-5; 11 positions match TRBD1. Per germline, CDR1 MDHEN and CDR2 SYDVKM. The CDR3 spans 19 residues. With V trimmed by 6 bases and J by 1 base, 16 bases remained unmatched. The CDR3 spells CASSPRDRGFAGLQETQYF. CDR3 nucleotide sequence: TGTGCCAGCAGCCCGCGGGACAGGGGGTTTGCGGGGCTCCAAGAGACCCAGTACTTC.

In nucleotides, the CDR3 is TGTGCCAGCAGCTTGGGACTAGCGAAGGAAGAGACCCAGTACTTC. This sequence encodes CASSLGLAKEETQYF. The rearrangement joins TRBV7-3 to TRBJ2-5; the match to TRBD2 covers 10 bases. CDR1 is SGHTA, CDR2 FQGTGA, per germline. The CDR3 is 15 residues long. After removal of 3 bases from V and 3 bases from J, the junction contained 4 bases not matched to a gene.

Here the CDR3 reads CASSRPGNSPGSPLHF. The CDR3 region has the DNA TGTGCCAGCAGCCGGCCGGGGAACTCACCGGGTTCACCCCTCCACTTT. This chain uses TRBV5-4 with TRBJ1-6; no clear D gene. This CDR3 region has 16 residues. Trimming took off 4 bases at V and 9 bases at J, with 20 bases between the two ends. Germline V gene data show CDR1 as SGHNT and CDR2 as YYREEE (reference sequence).

The chain carries TRBV3-1 (or the pseudogene TRBV3-2) and TRBJ1-3; 8 nucleotides line up with TRBD1. The J segment lost 2 bases and the V segment lost 4 bases, leaving 7 bases of the junction unmatched. Germline V gene sequence: CDR1 LGHDT, CDR2 YNNKEL (reference sequence). The CDR3 contains 16 residues. The CDR3 reads CASSLPPTGAGNTIYF. DNA for the CDR3: TGTGCCAGCAGCCTCCCCCCGACAGGGGCTGGAAACACCATATATTTT.

CDR3 residues: CASSRFPQGTNYGYTF. The DNA of the CDR3 is TGTGCCAGCAGCCGGTTCCCCCAGGGGACTAACTATGGCTACACCTTC. This chain joins TRBV11-2 and TRBJ1-2, with D possibly matching TRBD1 (6 bases). Germline CDR1 reads SGHAT; CDR2 reads FQNNGV. This CDR3 has 16 residues. Trimming cost V 5 bases and J 0 bases, with 16 bases left between them.

This clone was seen once. The chain carries TRBV7-2 and TRBJ1-1; D gene ambiguous. Trimming pared 2 bases from V and 5 bases from J, leaving 15 bases between. This CDR3 has 15 residues. Germline V gene data show CDR1 as SGHTA and CDR2 as FQGNSA. CDR3 residues: CASSLMSRAVTEAFF. The DNA for the CDR3 is TGTGCCAGCAGCTTAATGTCGAGGGCAGTAACTGAAGCTTTCTTT.

This clone was counted between two and nine times. The V and J genes are TRBV27 and TRBJ2-2; the D gene is possibly TRBD2 (7 bases). V was clipped by 6 bases and J by 6 bases, with 17 bases between them. Germline V CDR1 and CDR2: MNHEY, SMNVEV (reference sequence). This CDR3 comprises 15 residues. The CDR3 protein is CASRPWGGLSGELFF. The CDR3 DNA follows: TGTGCCAGCAGGCCTTGGGGGGGGCTTTCCGGGGAGCTGTTTTTT.

The rearrangement joins TRBV6-2 or TRBV6-3 to TRBJ2-1, with 9 bases lining up with TRBD2. Germline loops: CDR1 MNHEY, CDR2 SVGEGT. The CDR3 is 15 residues long. V lost 1 base and J lost 5; bases outside the gene matches: 3. The CDR3 coding sequence is TGTGCCAGCAGTTACTTGACTAGCGGAAACAATGAGCAGTTCTTC. Its protein product is CASSYLTSGNNEQFF.

This chain links TRBV5-4 with TRBJ1-4; perhaps TRBD1 as D (5 bases). Germline loops: CDR1 SGHNT, CDR2 YYREEE (reference sequence). This CDR3 is built from 14 residues. Deletions cut 4 bases from V and 8 bases from J, with 15 bases between. For the CDR3, the DNA is TGTGCCAGCAGCCGCTTGCGGGACGACGAAAAACTGTTTTTT. Amino acid sequence: CASSRLRDDEKLFF.

The rearrangement uses TRBV5-1 and TRBJ1-1, with D perhaps TRBD1 (6 bases). This CDR3 region has 15 residues. CDR1 is SGHRS and CDR2 is YFSETQ in the germline V gene. V was cut by 7 bases and J by 2 bases, with 18 bases left in between. The CDR3 sequence is CASSEGGGANTEAFF. CDR3 nucleotides: TGCGCCAGCTCGGAAGGCGGGGGCGCCAACACTGAAGCTTTCTTT.

The chain joins TRBV15 to TRBJ2-1; 11 bases match TRBD2. With V trimmed by 8 bases and J by 4 bases, 7 bases remained unmatched. This CDR3 is 15 amino acids long. From germline, CDR1 is LNHNV and CDR2 YYDKDF (reference sequence). The CDR3 DNA reads as TGTGCCACCGGATCCCTAGCGGGAGGTTACAATGAGCAGTTCTTC. Translated: CATGSLAGGYNEQFF.

The chain combines TRBV5-1 with TRBJ1-6; a weak D match, TRBD1 (5 bases). Germline values: CDR1 SGHRS, CDR2 YFSETQ. There are 15 residues in the CDR3. The ends were cut back, 1 base at V and 6 bases at J, with 11 bases in the middle. CDR3 DNA sequence: TGCGCCAGCAGCTTGCAACAGGTCGCTAATTCACCCCTCCACTTT. Translated, it gives CASSLQQVANSPLHF.

The chain combines TRBV25-1 with TRBJ1-1, with D perhaps matching TRBD1 (6 bases). Trimming removed 6 bases from V and 7 bases from J, with 15 bases in between. The CDR3 consists of 13 residues. In germline, CDR1 is MGHDK, CDR2 SYGVNS. CDR3 nucleotides: TGTGCCAGCAGCTCCGCCGGGACAAATGAAGCTTTCTTT. Its protein is CASSSAGTNEAFF. Full variable domain (outside the CDR3, taken from reference TRBV25-1 and TRBJ1-1): EADIYQTPRYLVIGTGKKITLECSQTMGHDKMYWYQQDPGMELHLIHYSYGVNSTEKGDLSSESTVSRIRTEHFPLTLESARPSHTSQYLCASSSAGTNEAFFGQGTRLTVV.